This T cell receptor (beta chain) was profiled in a study of T-cell reconstitution after alpha-beta-depleted transplantation in children. Preparation of the TCRbeta library was carried out with unique molecular identifiers. TCRdb processed the PCR reads anew with MiXCR; each CDR3 protein has one entry. Among roughly 500,000 distinct CDR3 sequences listed, approximately 32% were seen once. The sequence was obtained from a human donor who donated a stem cell graft to a child with aplastic anemia. The input for sequencing was PBMCs from the stem cell graft donor, taken from the stem cell graft.

Here the CDR3 reads CATGRGNTIYF. The CDR3, as DNA: TGTGCCACCGGAAGGGGAAACACCATATATTTT. The rearrangement joins TRBV12-3 or TRBV12-4 to TRBJ1-3; D is unclear. The CDR3 length is 11 residues. V lost 10 bases to trimming and J lost 4 bases, with 8 bases between them.